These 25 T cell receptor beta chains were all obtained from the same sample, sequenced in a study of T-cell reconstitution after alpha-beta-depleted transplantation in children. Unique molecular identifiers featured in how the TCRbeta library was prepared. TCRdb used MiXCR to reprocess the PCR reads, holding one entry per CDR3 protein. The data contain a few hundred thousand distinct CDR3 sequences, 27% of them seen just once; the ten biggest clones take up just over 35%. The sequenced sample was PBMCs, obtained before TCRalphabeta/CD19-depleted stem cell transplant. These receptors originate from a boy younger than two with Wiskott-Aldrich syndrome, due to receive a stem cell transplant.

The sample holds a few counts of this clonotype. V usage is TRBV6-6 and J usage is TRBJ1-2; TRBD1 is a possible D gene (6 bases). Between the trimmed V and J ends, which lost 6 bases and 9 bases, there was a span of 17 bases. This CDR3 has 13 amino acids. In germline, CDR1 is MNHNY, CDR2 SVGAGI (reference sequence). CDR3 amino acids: CASSPRDTVSYTF. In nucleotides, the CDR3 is TGTGCCAGCAGCCCCCGGGACACCGTTAGCTACACCTTC.

Written as DNA, the CDR3 is TGCAGTGCCAGTCCGGGACTAGCGGGACTTTATCAAGAGACCCAGTACTTC. This translates into CSASPGLAGLYQETQYF. The V gene is TRBV20-1, the J gene TRBJ2-5, with TRBD2 matching over 13 bases. Trimming cost V 6 bases and J 2 bases; bases outside gene matches: 12. Germline lookup yields CDR1 DFQATT and CDR2 SNEGSKA (reference sequence). This CDR3 has 17 amino acids.

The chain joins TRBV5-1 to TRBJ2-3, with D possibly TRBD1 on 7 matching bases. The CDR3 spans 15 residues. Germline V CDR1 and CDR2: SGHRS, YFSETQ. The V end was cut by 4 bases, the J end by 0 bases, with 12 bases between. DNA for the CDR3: TGCGCCAGCAGCCCCAGGGGGACTAGCACAGATACGCAGTATTTT. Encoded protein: CASSPRGTSTDTQYF.

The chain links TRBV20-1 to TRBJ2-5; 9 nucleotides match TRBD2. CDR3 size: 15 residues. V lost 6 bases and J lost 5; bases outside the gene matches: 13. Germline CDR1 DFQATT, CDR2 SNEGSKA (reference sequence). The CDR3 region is CSARLAGGPQETQYF. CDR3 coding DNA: TGCAGTGCCAGGCTGGCGGGAGGGCCGCAGGAGACCCAGTACTTC.

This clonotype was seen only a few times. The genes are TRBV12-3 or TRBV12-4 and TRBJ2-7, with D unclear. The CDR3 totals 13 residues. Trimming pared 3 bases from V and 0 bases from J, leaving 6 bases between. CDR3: CASSLVNSYEQYF. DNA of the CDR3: TGTGCCAGCAGTTTGGTCAACTCCTACGAGCAGTACTTC.

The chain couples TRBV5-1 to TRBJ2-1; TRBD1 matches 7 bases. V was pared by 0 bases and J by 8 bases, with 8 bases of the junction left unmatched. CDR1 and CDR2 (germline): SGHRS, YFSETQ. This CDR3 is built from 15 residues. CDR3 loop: CASSLVGGGQYEQFF. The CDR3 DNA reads TGCGCCAGCAGCTTGGTAGGGGGCGGTCAGTATGAGCAGTTCTTC.

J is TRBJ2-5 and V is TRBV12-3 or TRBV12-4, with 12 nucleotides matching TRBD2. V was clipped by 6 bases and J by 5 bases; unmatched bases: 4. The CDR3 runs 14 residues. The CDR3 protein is CASRASGRAETQYF. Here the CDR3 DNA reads TGTGCCAGCAGGGCTAGCGGGAGGGCGGAGACCCAGTACTTC.

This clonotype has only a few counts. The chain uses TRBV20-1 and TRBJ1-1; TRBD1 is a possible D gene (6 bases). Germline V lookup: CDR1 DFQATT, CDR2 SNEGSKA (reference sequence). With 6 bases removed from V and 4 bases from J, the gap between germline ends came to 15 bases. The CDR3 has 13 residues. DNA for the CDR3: TGCAGTGCCACAGGGACATTAGGCACTGAAGCTTTCTTT. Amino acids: CSATGTLGTEAFF.

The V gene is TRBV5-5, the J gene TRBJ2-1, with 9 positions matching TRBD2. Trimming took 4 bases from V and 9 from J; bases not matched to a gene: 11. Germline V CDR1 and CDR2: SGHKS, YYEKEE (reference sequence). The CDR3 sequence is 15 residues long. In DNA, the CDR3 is TGTGCCAGCAGCCATAAGGGACTAGCCTCGGGTGAGCAGTTCTTC. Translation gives CASSHKGLASGEQFF.

CDR3 DNA: TGTGCCAGCAGTCGAGGTCGTGAAAAACTGTTTTTT. Encoded protein: CASSRGREKLFF. This chain joins TRBV28 and TRBJ1-4; D is ambiguous. This CDR3 is built from 12 residues. CDR1 and CDR2 from the germline V gene are MDHEN and SYDVKM. V was cut by 5 bases and J by 7 bases, with 8 bases left in between.

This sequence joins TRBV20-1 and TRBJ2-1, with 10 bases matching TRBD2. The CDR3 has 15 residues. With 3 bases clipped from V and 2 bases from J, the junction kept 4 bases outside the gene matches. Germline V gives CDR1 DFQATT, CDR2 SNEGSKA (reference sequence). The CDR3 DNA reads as TGCAGTGCTAGGGCTAGCGGGAGAACCTACAATGAGCAGTTCTTC. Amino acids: CSARASGRTYNEQFF.

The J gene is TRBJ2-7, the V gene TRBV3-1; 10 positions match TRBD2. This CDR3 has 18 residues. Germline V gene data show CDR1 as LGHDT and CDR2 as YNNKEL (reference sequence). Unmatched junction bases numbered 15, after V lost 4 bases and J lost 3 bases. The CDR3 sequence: CASSRRASGRYSGYEQYF. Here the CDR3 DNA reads TGTGCCAGCAGCCGAAGAGCTAGCGGGAGATATTCTGGCTACGAGCAGTACTTC.

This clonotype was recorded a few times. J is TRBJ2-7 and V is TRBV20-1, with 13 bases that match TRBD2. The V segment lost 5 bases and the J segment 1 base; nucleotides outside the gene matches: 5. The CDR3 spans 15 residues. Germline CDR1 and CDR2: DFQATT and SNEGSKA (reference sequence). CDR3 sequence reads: CSAERTSGSSYEQYF. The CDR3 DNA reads TGCAGTGCTGAAAGGACTAGCGGGAGTTCCTACGAGCAGTACTTC.

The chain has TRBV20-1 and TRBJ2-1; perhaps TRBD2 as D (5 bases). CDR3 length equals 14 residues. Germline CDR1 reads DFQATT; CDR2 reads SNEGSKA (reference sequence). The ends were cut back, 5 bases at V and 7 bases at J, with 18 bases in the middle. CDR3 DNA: TGCAGTGCTCCCTTCGCGGGCACGGCGAATGAGCAGTTCTTC. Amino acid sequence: CSAPFAGTANEQFF.

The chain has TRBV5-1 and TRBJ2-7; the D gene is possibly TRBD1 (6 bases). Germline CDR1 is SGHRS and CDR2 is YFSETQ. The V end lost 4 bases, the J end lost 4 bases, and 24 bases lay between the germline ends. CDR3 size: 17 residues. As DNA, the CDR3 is TGCGCCAGCAGCAGGGACATTCCGCTAGGGGCTAGATACGAGCAGTACTTC. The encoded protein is CASSRDIPLGARYEQYF. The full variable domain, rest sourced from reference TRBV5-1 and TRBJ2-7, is KAGVTQTPRYLIKTRGQQVTLSCSPISGHRSVSWYQQTPGQGLQFLFEYFSETQRNKGNFPGRFSGRQFSNSRSEMNVSTLELGDSALYLCASSRDIPLGARYEQYFGPGTRLTVT.

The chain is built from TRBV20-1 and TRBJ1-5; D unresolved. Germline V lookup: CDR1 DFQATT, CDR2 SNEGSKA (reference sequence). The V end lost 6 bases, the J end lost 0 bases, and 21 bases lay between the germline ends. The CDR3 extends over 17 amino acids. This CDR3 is CSARPGPSTYSNQPQHF. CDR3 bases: TGCAGTGCCCGTCCCGGCCCATCTACCTATAGCAATCAGCCCCAGCATTTT.

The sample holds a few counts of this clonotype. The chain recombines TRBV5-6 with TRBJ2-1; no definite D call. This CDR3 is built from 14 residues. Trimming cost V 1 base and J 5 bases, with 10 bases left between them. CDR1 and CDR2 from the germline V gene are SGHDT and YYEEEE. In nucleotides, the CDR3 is TGTGCCAGCAGCTTGAGGTTCCGGGACAATGAGCAGTTCTTC. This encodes CASSLRFRDNEQFF. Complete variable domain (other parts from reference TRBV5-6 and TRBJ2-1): DAGVTQSPTHLIKTRGQQVTLRCSPKSGHDTVSWYQQALGQGPQFIFQYYEEEERQRGNFPDRFSGHQFPNYSSELNVNALLLGDSALYLCASSLRFRDNEQFFGPGTRLTVL.

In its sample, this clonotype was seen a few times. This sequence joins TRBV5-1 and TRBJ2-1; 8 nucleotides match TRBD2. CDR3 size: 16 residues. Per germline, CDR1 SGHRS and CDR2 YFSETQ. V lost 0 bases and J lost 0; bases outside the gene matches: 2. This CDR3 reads CASSLGLANSYNEQFF. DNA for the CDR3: TGCGCCAGCAGCTTGGGACTAGCGAACTCCTACAATGAGCAGTTCTTC.

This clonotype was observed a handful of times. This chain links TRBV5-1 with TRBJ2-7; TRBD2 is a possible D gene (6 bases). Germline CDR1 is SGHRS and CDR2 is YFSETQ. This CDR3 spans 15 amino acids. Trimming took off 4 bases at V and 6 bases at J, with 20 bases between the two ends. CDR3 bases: TGCGCCAGCAGCCCGCTAGCGAACAAATTGGGCGAGCAGTACTTC. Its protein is CASSPLANKLGEQYF.

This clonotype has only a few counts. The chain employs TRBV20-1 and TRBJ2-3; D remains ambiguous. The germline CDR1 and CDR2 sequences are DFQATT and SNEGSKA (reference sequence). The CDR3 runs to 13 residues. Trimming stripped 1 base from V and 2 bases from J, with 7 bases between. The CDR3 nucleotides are TGCAGTGCTAGAGTGGCCCCCACAGATACGCAGTATTTT. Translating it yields CSARVAPTDTQYF.

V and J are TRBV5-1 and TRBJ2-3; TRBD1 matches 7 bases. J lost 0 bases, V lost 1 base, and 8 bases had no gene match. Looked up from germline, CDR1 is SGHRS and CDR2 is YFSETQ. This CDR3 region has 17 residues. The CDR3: CASSLINRDSSTDTQYF. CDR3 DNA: TGCGCCAGCAGCTTGATAAACCGGGACAGCAGCACAGATACGCAGTATTTT.

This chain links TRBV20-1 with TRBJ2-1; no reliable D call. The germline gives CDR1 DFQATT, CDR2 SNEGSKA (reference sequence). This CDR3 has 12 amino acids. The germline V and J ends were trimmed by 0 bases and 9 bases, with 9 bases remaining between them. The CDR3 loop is CSARDFRAEQFF. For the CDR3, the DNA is TGCAGTGCTAGAGATTTTCGAGCTGAGCAGTTCTTC.

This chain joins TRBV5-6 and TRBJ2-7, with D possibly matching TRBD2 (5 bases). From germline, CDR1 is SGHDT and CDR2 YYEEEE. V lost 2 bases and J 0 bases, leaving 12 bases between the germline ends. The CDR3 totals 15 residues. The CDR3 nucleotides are TGTGCCAGCAGCTTTCTTCCTGGGAGCTCCTACGAGCAGTACTTC. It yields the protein CASSFLPGSSYEQYF.

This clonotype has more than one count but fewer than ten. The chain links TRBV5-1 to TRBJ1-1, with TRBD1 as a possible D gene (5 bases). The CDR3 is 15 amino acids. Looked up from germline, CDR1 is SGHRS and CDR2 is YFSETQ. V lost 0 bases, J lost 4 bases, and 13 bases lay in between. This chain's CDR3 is CASSLEGQGLTEAFF. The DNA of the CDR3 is TGCGCCAGCAGCTTGGAGGGCCAGGGACTCACTGAAGCTTTCTTT.

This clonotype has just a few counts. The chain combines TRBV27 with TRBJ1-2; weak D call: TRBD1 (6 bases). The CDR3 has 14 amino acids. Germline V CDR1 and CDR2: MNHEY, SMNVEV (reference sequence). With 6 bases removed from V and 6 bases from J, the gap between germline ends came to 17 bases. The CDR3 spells CASSRTTGTNGYTF. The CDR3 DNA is TGTGCCAGCAGCCGAACCACAGGGACCAATGGCTACACCTTC.